Listed below are T cell receptor beta chains from one sample, sequenced in a study of T cell responses to AZD1222 COVID-19 vaccine. The protocol was immunoSEQ multiplex PCR, while the TCRdb copy is restricted to in-frame clones and leaves out a portion. This table has approximately 150,000 clones, 70% to 90% appearing once. The material was peripheral blood, obtained 28 days after the second dose of the MenACWY control vaccine. These receptors were collected from an adult who received the MenACWY meningococcal vaccine as a control. CDR3s leave out the opening cysteine and the closing phenylalanine or tryptophan. Fields, in order: D gene, J gene, V gene, CDR3 protein. D genes are given only for firm matches.

>TRBD1|TRBJ1-2|TRBV2
ASRDTLAGGYGYT
>.|TRBJ2-4|TRBV7-2
ASTAGGGPKNIQY
>.|TRBJ2-6|TRBV15
ATSADRSGANVLT
>.|TRBJ2-7|TRBV6-5
ASSYAGSSYEQY
>TRBD1|TRBJ2-1|TRBV9
ASSVDRGEQF
>.|TRBJ1-5|TRBV10-3
ATNRDTTNQPQH
>.|TRBJ2-2|TRBV6-5
ASTTTHTGELF
>.|TRBJ2-3|TRBV3-1/TRBV3-2
ASSQPGYTQY
>.|TRBJ2-6|TRBV5-1
ASSLDDGVYGANVLT
>.|TRBJ2-7|TRBV5-4
ASSLASGGAGYEQY
>.|TRBJ1-1|TRBV18
ASSPSLNTEAF